This T cell receptor (beta chain) emerged from a study of blood T cell repertoires in COVID-19. Study as a whole: The origin of the acute and convalescent COVID-19 samples was the United States, Italy and Spain. PBMCs, B-cell-depleted T cells, or T cells were the source of the cDNA or gDNA that made up the material.

Per the original methods: It was from reference gene primer amplification that nucleated cell counts were estimated. Clones were sequenced by immunoSEQ multiplex PCR, and TCRdb holds only the in-frame ones, with some missing. D and trimming come from the DNA, and the V and J calls and clone size come from that table. The sample lists around 250,000 clones, 82% occurring once. This receptor was identified in a woman aged 18-29 years with acute or convalescent COVID-19. The specimen was peripheral blood.

The CDR3 spells CASTYRVNTEAFF. The CDR3 nucleotides are TGTGCCAGCACATACAGGGTGAACACTGAAGCTTTCTTT. The chain uses TRBV6-5 and TRBJ1-1, with a weak D call TRBD1 (6 bases). The CDR3 is 13 residues long. V lost 7 bases to trimming and J lost 0 bases, with 9 bases between them. Germline CDR1 and CDR2: MNHEY and SVGAGI.